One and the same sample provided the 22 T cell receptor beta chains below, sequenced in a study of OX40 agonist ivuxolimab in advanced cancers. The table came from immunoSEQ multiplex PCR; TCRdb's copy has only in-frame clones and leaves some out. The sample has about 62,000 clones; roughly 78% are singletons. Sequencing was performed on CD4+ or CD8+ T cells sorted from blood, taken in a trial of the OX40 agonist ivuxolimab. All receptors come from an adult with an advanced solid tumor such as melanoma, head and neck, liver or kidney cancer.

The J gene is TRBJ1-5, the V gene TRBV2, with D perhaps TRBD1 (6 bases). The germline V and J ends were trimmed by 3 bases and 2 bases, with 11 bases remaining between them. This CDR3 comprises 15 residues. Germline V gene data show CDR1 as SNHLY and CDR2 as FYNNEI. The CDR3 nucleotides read TGTGCCAGCAGTGATGTGGGGGCGGGCAATCAGCCCCAGCATTTT. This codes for CASSDVGAGNQPQHF.

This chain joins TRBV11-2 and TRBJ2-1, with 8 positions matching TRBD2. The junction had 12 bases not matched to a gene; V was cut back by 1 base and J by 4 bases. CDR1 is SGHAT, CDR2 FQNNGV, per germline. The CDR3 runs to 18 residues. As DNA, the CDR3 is TGTGCCAGCAGCTTAGTAGCCGGAGCGGGAGTAAATTACAATGAGCAGTTCTTC. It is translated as CASSLVAGAGVNYNEQFF. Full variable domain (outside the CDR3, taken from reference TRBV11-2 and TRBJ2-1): EAGVAQSPRYKIIEKRQSVAFWCNPISGHATLYWYQQILGQGPKLLIQFQNNGVVDDSQLPKDRFSAERLKGVDSTLKIQPAKLEDSAVYLCASSLVAGAGVNYNEQFFGPGTRLTVL.

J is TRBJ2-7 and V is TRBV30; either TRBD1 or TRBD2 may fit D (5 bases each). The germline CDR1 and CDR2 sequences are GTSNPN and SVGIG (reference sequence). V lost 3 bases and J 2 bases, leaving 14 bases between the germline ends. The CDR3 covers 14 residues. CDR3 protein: CAWRASGLPYEQYF. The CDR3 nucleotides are TGTGCCTGGAGGGCCTCGGGGCTACCCTACGAGCAGTACTTC.

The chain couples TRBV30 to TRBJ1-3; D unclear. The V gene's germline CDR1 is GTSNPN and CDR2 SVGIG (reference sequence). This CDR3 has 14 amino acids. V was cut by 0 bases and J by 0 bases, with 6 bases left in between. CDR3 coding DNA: TGTGCCTGGAGTGTCGGCACCTCTGGAAACACCATATATTTT. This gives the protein CAWSVGTSGNTIYF.

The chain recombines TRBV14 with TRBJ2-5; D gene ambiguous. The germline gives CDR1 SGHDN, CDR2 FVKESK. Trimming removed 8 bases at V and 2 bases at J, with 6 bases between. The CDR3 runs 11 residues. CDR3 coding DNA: TGTGCCAGCCGTGGTCAAGAGACCCAGTACTTC. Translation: CASRGQETQYF.

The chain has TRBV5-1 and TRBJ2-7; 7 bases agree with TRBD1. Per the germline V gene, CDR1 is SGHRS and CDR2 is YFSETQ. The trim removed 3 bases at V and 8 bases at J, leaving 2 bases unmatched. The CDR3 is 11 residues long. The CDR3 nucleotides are TGCGCCAGCAGCTCACAGGGGAAGCAGTACTTC. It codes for CASSSQGKQYF.

The CDR3 sequence is CATSRGHNQPQHF. CDR3 sequence (DNA): TGTGCCACCAGCAGAGGGCACAATCAGCCCCAGCATTTT. The gene calls are TRBV15 and TRBJ1-5; D is uncertain. The CDR3 length is 13 residues. Germline V gene data show CDR1 as LNHNV and CDR2 as YYDKDF (reference sequence). V was trimmed by 1 base and J by 3 bases, leaving 4 bases between them.

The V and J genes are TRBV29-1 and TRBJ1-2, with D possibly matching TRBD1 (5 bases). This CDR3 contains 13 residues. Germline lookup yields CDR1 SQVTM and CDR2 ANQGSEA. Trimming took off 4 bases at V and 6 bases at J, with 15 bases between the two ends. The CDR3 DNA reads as TGCAGCGTTGCGGGGGGGGATAGAGATGGCTACACCTTC. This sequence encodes CSVAGGDRDGYTF.

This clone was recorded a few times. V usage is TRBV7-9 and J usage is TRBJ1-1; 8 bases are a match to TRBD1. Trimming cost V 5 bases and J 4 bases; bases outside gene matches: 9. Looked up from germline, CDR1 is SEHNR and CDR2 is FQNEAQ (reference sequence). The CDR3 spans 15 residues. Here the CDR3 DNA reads TGTGCCAGCAGCACTACCACAGGGGGATTCACTGAAGCTTTCTTT. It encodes CASSTTTGGFTEAFF.

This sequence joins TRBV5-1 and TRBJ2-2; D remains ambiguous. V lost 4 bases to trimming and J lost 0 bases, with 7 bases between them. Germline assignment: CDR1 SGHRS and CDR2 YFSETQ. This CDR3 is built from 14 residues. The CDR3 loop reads CASSNSPNTGELFF. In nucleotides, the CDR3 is TGCGCCAGCAGCAACAGTCCGAACACCGGGGAGCTGTTTTTT.

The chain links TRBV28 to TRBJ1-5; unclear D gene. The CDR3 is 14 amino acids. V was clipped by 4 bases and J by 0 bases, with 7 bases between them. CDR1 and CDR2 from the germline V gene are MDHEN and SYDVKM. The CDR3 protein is CASSSQHSNQPQHF. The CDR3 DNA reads TGTGCCAGCAGTTCACAGCATAGCAATCAGCCCCAGCATTTT.

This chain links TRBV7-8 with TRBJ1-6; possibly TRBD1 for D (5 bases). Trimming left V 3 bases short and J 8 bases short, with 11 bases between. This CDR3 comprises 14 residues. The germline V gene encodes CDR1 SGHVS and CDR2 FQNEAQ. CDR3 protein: CASSFQGPHSPLHF. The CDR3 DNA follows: TGTGCCAGCAGCTTTCAGGGCCCGCATTCACCCCTCCACTTT. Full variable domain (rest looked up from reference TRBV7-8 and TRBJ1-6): GAGVSQSPRYKVAKRGQDVALRCDPISGHVSLFWYQQALGQGPEFLTYFQNEAQLDKSGLPSDRFFAERPEGSVSTLKIQRTQQEDSAVYLCASSFQGPHSPLHFGNGTRLTVT.

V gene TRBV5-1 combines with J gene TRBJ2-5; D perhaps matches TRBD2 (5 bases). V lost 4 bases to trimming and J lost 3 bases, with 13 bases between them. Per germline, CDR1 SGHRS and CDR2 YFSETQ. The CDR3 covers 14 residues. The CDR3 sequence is CASSPGVAKETQYF. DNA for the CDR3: TGCGCCAGCAGCCCCGGGGTTGCGAAAGAGACCCAGTACTTC.

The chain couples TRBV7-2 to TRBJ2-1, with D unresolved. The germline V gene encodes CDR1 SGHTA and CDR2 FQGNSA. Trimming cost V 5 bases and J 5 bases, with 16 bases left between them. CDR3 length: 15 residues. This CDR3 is CASSPSEQAHNEQFF. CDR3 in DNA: TGTGCCAGCAGCCCCTCGGAGCAGGCCCACAATGAGCAGTTCTTC. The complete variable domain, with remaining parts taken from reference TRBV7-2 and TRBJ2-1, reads GAGVSQSPSNKVTEKGKDVELRCDPISGHTALYWYRQSLGQGLEFLIYFQGNSAPDKSGLPSDRFSAERTGGSVSTLTIQRTQQEDSAVYLCASSPSEQAHNEQFFGPGTRLTVL.

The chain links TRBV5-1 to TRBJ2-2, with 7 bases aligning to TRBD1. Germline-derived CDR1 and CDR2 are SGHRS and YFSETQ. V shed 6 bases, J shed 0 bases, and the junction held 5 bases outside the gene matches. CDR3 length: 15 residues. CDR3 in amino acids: CASITGTANTGELFF. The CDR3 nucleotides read TGCGCCAGCATCACCGGGACAGCGAACACCGGGGAGCTGTTTTTT.

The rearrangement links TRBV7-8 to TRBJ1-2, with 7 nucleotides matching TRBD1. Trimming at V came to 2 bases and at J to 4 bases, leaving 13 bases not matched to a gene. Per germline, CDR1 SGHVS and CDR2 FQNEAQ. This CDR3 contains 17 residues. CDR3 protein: CASSLPARDSLAYGYTF. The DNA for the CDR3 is TGTGCCAGCAGCTTACCGGCGAGGGACAGTCTAGCCTATGGCTACACCTTC.

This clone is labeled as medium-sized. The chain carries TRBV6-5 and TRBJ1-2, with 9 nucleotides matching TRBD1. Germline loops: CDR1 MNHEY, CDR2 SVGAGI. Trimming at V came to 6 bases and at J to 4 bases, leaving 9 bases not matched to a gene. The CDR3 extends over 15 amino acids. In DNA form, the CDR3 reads TGTGCCAGCAGATCTACAGGGGGCTCTGGCTATGGCTACACCTTC. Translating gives CASRSTGGSGYGYTF.

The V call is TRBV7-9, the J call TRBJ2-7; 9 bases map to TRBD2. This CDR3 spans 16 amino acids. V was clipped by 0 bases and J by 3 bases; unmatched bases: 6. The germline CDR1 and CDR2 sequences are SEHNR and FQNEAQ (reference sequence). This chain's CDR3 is CASSLALSGGSYEQYF. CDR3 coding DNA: TGTGCCAGCAGCTTAGCGCTCAGCGGGGGGAGCTACGAGCAGTACTTC.

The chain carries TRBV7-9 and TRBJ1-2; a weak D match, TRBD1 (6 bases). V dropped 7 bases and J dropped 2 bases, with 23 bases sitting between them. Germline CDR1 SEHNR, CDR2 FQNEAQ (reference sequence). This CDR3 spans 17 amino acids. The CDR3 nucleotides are TGTGCCAGCACAGAACCTATCGAAGGAGGGGGAAACTATGGCTACACCTTC. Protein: CASTEPIEGGGNYGYTF.

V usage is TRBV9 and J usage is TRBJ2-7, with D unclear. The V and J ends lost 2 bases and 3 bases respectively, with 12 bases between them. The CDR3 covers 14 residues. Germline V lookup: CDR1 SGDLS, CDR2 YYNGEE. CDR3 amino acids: CASSVRSGNYEQYF. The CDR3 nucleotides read TGTGCCAGCAGCGTTCGTTCGGGTAACTACGAGCAGTACTTC.

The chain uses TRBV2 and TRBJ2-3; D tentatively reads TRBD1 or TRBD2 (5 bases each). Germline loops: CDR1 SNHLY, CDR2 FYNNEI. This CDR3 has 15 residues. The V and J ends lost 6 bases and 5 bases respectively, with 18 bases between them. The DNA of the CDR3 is TGTGCCAGCAGCCCCGGGACCCCTTCCGGAGATACGCAGTATTTT. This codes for CASSPGTPSGDTQYF. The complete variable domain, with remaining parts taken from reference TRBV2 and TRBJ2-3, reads EPEVTQTPSHQVTQMGQEVILRCVPISNHLYFYWYRQILGQKVEFLVSFYNNEISEKSEIFDDQFSVERPDGSNFTLKIRSTKLEDSAMYFCASSPGTPSGDTQYFGPGTRLTVL.

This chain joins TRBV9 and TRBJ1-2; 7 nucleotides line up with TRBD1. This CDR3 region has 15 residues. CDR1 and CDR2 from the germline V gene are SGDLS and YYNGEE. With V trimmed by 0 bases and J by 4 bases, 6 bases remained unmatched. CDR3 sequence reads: CASSVVEGAGYGYTF. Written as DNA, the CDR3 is TGTGCCAGCAGCGTAGTGGAGGGGGCCGGCTATGGCTACACCTTC.